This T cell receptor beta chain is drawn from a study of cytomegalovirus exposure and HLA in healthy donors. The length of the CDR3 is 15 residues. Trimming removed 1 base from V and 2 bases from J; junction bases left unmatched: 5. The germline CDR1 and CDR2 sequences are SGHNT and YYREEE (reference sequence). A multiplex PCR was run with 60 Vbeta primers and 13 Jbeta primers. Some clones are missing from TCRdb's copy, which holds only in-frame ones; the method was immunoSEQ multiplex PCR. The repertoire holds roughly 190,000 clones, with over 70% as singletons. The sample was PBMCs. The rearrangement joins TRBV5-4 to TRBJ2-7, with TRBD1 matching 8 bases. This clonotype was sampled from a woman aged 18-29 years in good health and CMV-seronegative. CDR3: CASSLSGTGPYEQYF. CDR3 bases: TGTGCCAGCAGCTTGTCCGGGACAGGCCCCTACGAGCAGTACTTC.